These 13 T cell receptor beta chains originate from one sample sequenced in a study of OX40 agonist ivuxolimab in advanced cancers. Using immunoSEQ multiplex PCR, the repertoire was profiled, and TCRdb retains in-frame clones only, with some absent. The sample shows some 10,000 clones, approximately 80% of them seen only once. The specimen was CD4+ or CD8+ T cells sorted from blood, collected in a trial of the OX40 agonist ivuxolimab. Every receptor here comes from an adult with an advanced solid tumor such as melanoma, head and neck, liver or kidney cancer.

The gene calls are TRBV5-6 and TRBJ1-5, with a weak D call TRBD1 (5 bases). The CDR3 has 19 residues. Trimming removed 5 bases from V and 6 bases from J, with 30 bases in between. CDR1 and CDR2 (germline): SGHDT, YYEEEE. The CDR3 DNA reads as TGTGCCAGCAGACAAGGCCGGGTTAATGTGACAGCCTTTTTTCAGCCCCAGCATTTT. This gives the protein CASRQGRVNVTAFFQPQHF.

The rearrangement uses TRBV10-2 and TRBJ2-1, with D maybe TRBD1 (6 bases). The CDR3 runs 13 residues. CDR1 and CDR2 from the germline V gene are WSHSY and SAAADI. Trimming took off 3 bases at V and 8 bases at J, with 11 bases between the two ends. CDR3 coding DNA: TGCGCCAGCAGTGACCGGAACAGGGATGAGCAGTTCTTC. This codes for CASSDRNRDEQFF.

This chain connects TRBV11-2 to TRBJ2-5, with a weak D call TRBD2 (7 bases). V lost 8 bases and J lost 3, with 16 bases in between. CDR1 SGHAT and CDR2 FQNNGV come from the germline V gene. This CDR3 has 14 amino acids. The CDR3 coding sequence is TGTGCCAGCTCCCGGGGGGCGGGGAAAGAGACCCAGTACTTC. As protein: CASSRGAGKETQYF. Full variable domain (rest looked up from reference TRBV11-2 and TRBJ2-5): EAGVAQSPRYKIIEKRQSVAFWCNPISGHATLYWYQQILGQGPKLLIQFQNNGVVDDSQLPKDRFSAERLKGVDSTLKIQPAKLEDSAVYLCASSRGAGKETQYFGPGTRLLVL.

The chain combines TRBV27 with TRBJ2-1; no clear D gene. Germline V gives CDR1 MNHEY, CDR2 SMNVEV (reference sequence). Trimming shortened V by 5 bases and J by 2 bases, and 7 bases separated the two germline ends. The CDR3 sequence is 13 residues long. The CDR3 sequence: CASSNPAYNEQFF. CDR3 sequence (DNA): TGTGCCAGCAGTAACCCGGCCTACAATGAGCAGTTCTTC.

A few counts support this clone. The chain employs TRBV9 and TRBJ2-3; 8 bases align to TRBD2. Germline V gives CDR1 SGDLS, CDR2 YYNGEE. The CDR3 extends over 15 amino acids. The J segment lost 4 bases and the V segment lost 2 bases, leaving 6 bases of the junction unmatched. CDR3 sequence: CASSVGRGAPDTQYF. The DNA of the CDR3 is TGTGCCAGCAGCGTCGGGCGGGGGGCCCCAGATACGCAGTATTTT.

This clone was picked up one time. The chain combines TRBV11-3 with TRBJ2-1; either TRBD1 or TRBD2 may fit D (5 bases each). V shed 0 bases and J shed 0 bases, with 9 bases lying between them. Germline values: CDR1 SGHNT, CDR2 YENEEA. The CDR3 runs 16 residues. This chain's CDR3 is CASSLEPGSSYNEQFF. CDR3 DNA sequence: TGTGCCAGCAGCTTAGAACCAGGGAGCTCCTACAATGAGCAGTTCTTC. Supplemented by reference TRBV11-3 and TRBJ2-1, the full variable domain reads EAGVVQSPRYKIIEKKQPVAFWCNPISGHNTLYWYLQNLGQGPELLIRYENEEAVDDSQLPKDRFSAERLKGVDSTLKIQPAELGDSAVYLCASSLEPGSSYNEQFFGPGTRLTVL.

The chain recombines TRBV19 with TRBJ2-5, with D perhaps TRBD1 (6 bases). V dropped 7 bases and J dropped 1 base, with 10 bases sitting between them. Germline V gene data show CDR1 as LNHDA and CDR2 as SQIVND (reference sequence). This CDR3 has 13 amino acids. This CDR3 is CASNRDTQETQYF. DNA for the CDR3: TGTGCCAGTAATCGGGACACCCAAGAGACCCAGTACTTC.

The CDR3 loop reads CAVKQGMNTEAFF. As DNA, the CDR3 is TGTGCCGTCAAACAGGGTATGAACACTGAAGCTTTCTTT. The chain links TRBV5-5 to TRBJ1-1; possible D gene TRBD1, 6 bases. Germline CDR1 and CDR2: SGHKS and YYEKEE (reference sequence). This CDR3 contains 13 residues. V lost 10 bases and J 0 bases, leaving 13 bases between the germline ends.

CDR3 in amino acids: CASSSRQGLETQYF. The CDR3 DNA is TGTGCCAGCAGCTCCCGACAGGGCCTGGAGACCCAGTACTTC. The chain recombines TRBV13 with TRBJ2-5; 7 nucleotides agree with TRBD1. The germline V gene has CDR1 PRHDT and CDR2 FYEKMQ (reference sequence). This CDR3 has 14 amino acids. V was pared by 4 bases and J by 5 bases, with 7 bases of the junction left unmatched.

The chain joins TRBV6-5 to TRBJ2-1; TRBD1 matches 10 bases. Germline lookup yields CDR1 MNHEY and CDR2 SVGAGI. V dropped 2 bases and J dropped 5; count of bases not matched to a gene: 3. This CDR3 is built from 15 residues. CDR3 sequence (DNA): TGTGCCAGCAGTTACGGACAGGGGGAGGACAATGAGCAGTTCTTC. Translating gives CASSYGQGEDNEQFF.

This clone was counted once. In DNA, the CDR3 is TGTGCCATCAGTGAACCAGGGGGCGCGGGGGAGCAGTACTTC. Protein: CAISEPGGAGEQYF. The V and J genes are TRBV10-3 and TRBJ2-7, with 8 bases fitting TRBD1. The trim removed 3 bases at V and 7 bases at J, leaving 8 bases unmatched. CDR1 and CDR2 (germline): ENHRY, SYGVKD. CDR3 length equals 14 residues.

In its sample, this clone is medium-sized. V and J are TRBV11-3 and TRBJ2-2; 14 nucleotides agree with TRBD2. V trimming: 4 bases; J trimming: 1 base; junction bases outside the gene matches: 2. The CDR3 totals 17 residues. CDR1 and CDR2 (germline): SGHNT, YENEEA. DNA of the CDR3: TGTGCCAGCAGCTCGGGACTAGCGGGGGTGAACACCGGGGAGCTGTTTTTT. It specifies CASSSGLAGVNTGELFF.

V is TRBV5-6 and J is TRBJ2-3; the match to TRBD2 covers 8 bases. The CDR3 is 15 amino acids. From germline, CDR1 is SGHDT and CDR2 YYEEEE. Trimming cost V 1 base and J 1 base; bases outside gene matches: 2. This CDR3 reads CASSLWRGGTDTQYF. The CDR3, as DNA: TGTGCCAGCAGCTTGTGGCGGGGGGGCACAGATACGCAGTATTTT.